This entry lists 26 T cell receptor beta chains sequenced from one sample in a study of shared clonotypes between healthy human individuals. CD45RO negativity and positive selection for CCR7 defined naive CD8 cells, a population that excluded terminally differentiated effector memory CD45RA+ cells. Libraries were prepared by immunoSEQ multiplex PCR; TCRdb keeps only in-frame clonotypes and omits some of them. The sample has hundreds of thousands of clones, roughly 98% seen once. Sequenced input: naive CD8+ T cells sorted from blood. These receptors were taken from a young man in good health.

This rearrangement joins TRBV5-1 to TRBJ2-7, with D tentatively TRBD1 (6 bases). V gave up 0 bases and J gave up 0 bases, with 10 bases separating them. The CDR3 consists of 15 residues. Germline V gene lookup returns CDR1 SGHRS and CDR2 YFSETQ. The CDR3 DNA follows: TGCGCCAGCAGCTTGGTGGGGGCCCACTCCTACGAGCAGTACTTC. Its protein is CASSLVGAHSYEQYF.

The rearrangement links TRBV11-2 to TRBJ2-7; no reliable D call. Trimming left V 5 bases short and J 5 bases short, with 16 bases between. CDR3 length: 14 amino acids. CDR1 and CDR2 (germline): SGHAT, FQNNGV. CDR3: CASSLDPGVNEQYF. CDR3 bases: TGTGCCAGCAGCCTCGACCCTGGTGTCAACGAGCAGTACTTC.

The V and J genes are TRBV6-1 and TRBJ2-2; D is ambiguous. Trimming pared 6 bases from V and 4 bases from J, leaving 15 bases between. CDR1 is MNHNS, CDR2 SASEGT, per germline. The CDR3 sequence is 15 residues long. In DNA form, the CDR3 reads TGTGCCAGCAGGGTCGGGCCGCTGAGCACCGGGGAGCTGTTTTTT. Amino acids: CASRVGPLSTGELFF.

The chain is built from TRBV7-8 and TRBJ2-7, with D unresolved. The V and J ends lost 5 bases and 2 bases respectively, with 16 bases between them. The V gene's germline CDR1 is SGHVS and CDR2 FQNEAQ. CDR3 size: 15 residues. For the CDR3, the DNA is TGTGCCAGCAGCAAAGTTCACGGGTCTCCCTACGAGCAGTACTTC. Encoded protein: CASSKVHGSPYEQYF.

The chain couples TRBV2 to TRBJ2-5; 11 positions agree with TRBD2. CDR3 size: 19 residues. CDR1 is SNHLY and CDR2 is FYNNEI in the germline V gene. Trimming cost V 6 bases and J 7 bases; bases outside gene matches: 22. The CDR3 sequence: CASSDSGRDQGSFFGTQYF. The CDR3 nucleotides read TGTGCCAGCAGCGATAGCGGGAGGGACCAAGGTAGTTTTTTTGGGACCCAGTACTTC. Full variable domain (missing parts from reference TRBV2 and TRBJ2-5): EPEVTQTPSHQVTQMGQEVILRCVPISNHLYFYWYRQILGQKVEFLVSFYNNEISEKSEIFDDQFSVERPDGSNFTLKIRSTKLEDSAMYFCASSDSGRDQGSFFGTQYFGPGTRLLVL.

This chain links TRBV29-1 with TRBJ2-5; D gene unclear. CDR3 size: 13 residues. In germline, CDR1 is SQVTM, CDR2 ANQGSEA. Trimming took 7 bases from V and 4 from J, leaving 16 bases between them. CDR3 residues: CSGRTGVGETQYF. The CDR3 DNA is TGCAGCGGCCGCACCGGAGTGGGAGAGACCCAGTACTTC.

The chain recombines TRBV5-1 with TRBJ1-1; 7 nucleotides agree with TRBD1. The V gene's germline CDR1 is SGHRS and CDR2 YFSETQ. The CDR3 covers 17 residues. The V segment lost 4 bases and the J segment 0 bases; nucleotides outside the gene matches: 12. DNA for the CDR3: TGCGCCAGCAGCCCATTACTACCGGGACAGATGAACACTGAAGCTTTCTTT. Residues: CASSPLLPGQMNTEAFF.

The chain combines TRBV28 with TRBJ2-7, with 10 bases matching TRBD1. This CDR3 region has 16 residues. V lost 4 bases to trimming and J lost 7 bases; unmatched junction nucleotides: 13. Looked up from germline, CDR1 is MDHEN and CDR2 is SYDVKM. The CDR3 loop reads CASSYPPKGQGWEQYF. In nucleotides, the CDR3 is TGTGCCAGCAGTTACCCCCCGAAGGGACAGGGGTGGGAGCAGTACTTC.

CDR3 sequence (DNA): TGCGCCAGCAGCCAAGAGGCTAGCGGGAGACTCCAGGGGTTCTTC. This sequence encodes CASSQEASGRLQGFF. V gene TRBV4-1 combines with J gene TRBJ2-1; 10 positions match TRBD2. The trim removed 0 bases at V and 15 bases at J, leaving 11 bases unmatched. Germline V CDR1 and CDR2: MGHRA, YSYEKL. The CDR3 extends over 15 amino acids.

The chain employs TRBV28 and TRBJ2-5; TRBD1 matches at 10 bases. The CDR3 consists of 15 residues. V shed 5 bases, J shed 2 bases, and the junction held 5 bases outside the gene matches. Germline V lookup: CDR1 MDHEN, CDR2 SYDVKM. In DNA form, the CDR3 reads TGTGCCAGCAGTCACGGACAGGGGGTTCAAGAGACCCAGTACTTC. Protein: CASSHGQGVQETQYF.

V and J are TRBV10-1 and TRBJ2-1, with 8 nucleotides matching TRBD1. J lost 9 bases, V lost 6 bases, and 16 bases had no gene match. The CDR3 has 16 amino acids. The V gene's germline CDR1 is WNHNN and CDR2 SYGVQD (reference sequence). The CDR3 DNA reads TGCGCCAGCAGCGAAGCCAGGACAGGGAGGATGGGTGAGCAGTTCTTC. Amino acids: CASSEARTGRMGEQFF.

The chain is built from TRBV5-4 and TRBJ2-3; 10 bases align to TRBD2. The germline V gene encodes CDR1 SGHNT and CDR2 YYREEE (reference sequence). Trimming at V came to 4 bases and at J to 4 bases, leaving 9 bases not matched to a gene. This CDR3 is built from 16 residues. The chain's CDR3 is CASSIAASGSSDTQYF. In nucleotides, the CDR3 is TGTGCCAGCAGCATTGCGGCTAGCGGGAGTTCAGATACGCAGTATTTT.

V is TRBV10-2 and J is TRBJ2-1; no definite D call. V was shortened by 2 bases and J by 4 bases, with 12 bases between the two germline ends. The CDR3 spans 15 residues. Germline values: CDR1 WSHSY, CDR2 SAAADI. CDR3 protein: CASSETLDGYNEQFF. The CDR3 DNA is TGCGCCAGCAGTGAGACACTGGACGGTTACAATGAGCAGTTCTTC.

This chain links TRBV7-8 with TRBJ2-3; 15 nucleotides line up with TRBD2. Germline CDR1 and CDR2: SGHVS and FQNEAQ. J gave up 6 bases and V 7 bases, and 8 bases lay outside the gene matches. This CDR3 has 16 residues. CDR3 sequence: CASIPGLAGGPDTQYF. The DNA for the CDR3 is TGTGCCAGCATCCCCGGACTAGCGGGAGGGCCGGATACGCAGTATTTT.

The chain links TRBV28 to TRBJ2-7; 11 bases fit TRBD2. The CDR3 extends over 16 amino acids. CDR1 MDHEN and CDR2 SYDVKM come from the germline V gene. V shed 2 bases and J 2 bases; nucleotides not matched to a gene: 5. The CDR3 nucleotides are TGTGCCAGCAGTTTACCCTTACTAGCGGGAGCCTACGAGCAGTACTTC. As protein: CASSLPLLAGAYEQYF.

The V and J genes are TRBV9 and TRBJ2-3, with 7 bases aligning to TRBD2. The CDR3 spans 15 residues. In germline, CDR1 is SGDLS, CDR2 YYNGEE. V was clipped by 1 base and J by 1 base; unmatched bases: 3. CDR3 protein: CASSVRLARTDTQYF. CDR3 nucleotide sequence: TGTGCCAGCAGCGTACGACTAGCCCGCACAGATACGCAGTATTTT.

The rearrangement joins TRBV6-5 to TRBJ2-7; possible D gene TRBD1, 6 bases. The CDR3 is 13 residues long. V gave up 7 bases and J gave up 3 bases, with 13 bases separating them. Germline V gene lookup returns CDR1 MNHEY and CDR2 SVGAGI. The CDR3 sequence: CASTKQGYYEQYF. Written as DNA, the CDR3 is TGTGCCAGCACCAAGCAGGGGTACTACGAGCAGTACTTC.

The chain is built from TRBV2 and TRBJ2-7; possible D gene TRBD1, 6 bases. Germline CDR1 is SNHLY and CDR2 is FYNNEI. Trimming removed 6 bases from V and 2 bases from J, with 11 bases in between. This CDR3 contains 13 residues. The CDR3, as DNA: TGTGCCAGCAGACGGACAGAGACCTACGAGCAGTACTTC. Encoded protein: CASRRTETYEQYF.

Concerning this clone itself: The sample contains more than one DNA sequence encoding this CDR3. The chain links TRBV27 to TRBJ1-1; no definite D call. From germline, CDR1 is MNHEY and CDR2 SMNVEV (reference sequence). CDR3 length: 13 amino acids. Between the trimmed V and J ends, which lost 3 bases and 1 base, there was a span of 6 bases. The CDR3 loop reads CASSFGPNTEAFF. As DNA, the CDR3 is TGTGCCAGCAGTTTCGGACCGAACACTGAAGCTTTCTTT.

The chain is built from TRBV10-3 and TRBJ2-5; perhaps TRBD2 as D (5 bases). Germline CDR1 and CDR2: ENHRY and SYGVKD. This CDR3 spans 15 amino acids. Trimming removed 3 bases at V and 1 base at J, with 12 bases between. The CDR3 region is CAISEAAGRQETQYF. DNA for the CDR3: TGTGCCATCAGTGAAGCCGCGGGTCGCCAAGAGACCCAGTACTTC.

V gene TRBV11-2 combines with J gene TRBJ2-7; no reliable D call. This CDR3 contains 15 residues. Deletions cut 0 bases from V and 2 bases from J, with 11 bases between. Per the germline V gene, CDR1 is SGHAT and CDR2 is FQNNGV. This CDR3 is CASSLEAPSTYEQYF. Here the CDR3 DNA reads TGTGCCAGCAGCTTAGAGGCCCCCAGCACCTACGAGCAGTACTTC.

The rearrangement links TRBV4-2 to TRBJ2-1, with 10 positions matching TRBD2. This CDR3 has 16 residues. From germline, CDR1 is LGHNA and CDR2 YNFKEQ. V lost 2 bases to trimming and J lost 5 bases; unmatched junction nucleotides: 6. CDR3 in DNA: TGTGCCAGCAGCCAAACTCTAGCGGGAGCAAACAATGAGCAGTTCTTC. This encodes CASSQTLAGANNEQFF.

The rearrangement joins TRBV30 to TRBJ1-3; no clear D gene. The length of the CDR3 is 12 residues. CDR1 is GTSNPN and CDR2 is SVGIG in the germline V gene (reference sequence). Trimming took off 4 bases at V and 2 bases at J, with 6 bases between the two ends. CDR3 protein: CAWTPAGNTIYF. In nucleotides, the CDR3 is TGTGCCTGGACCCCGGCTGGAAACACCATATATTTT.

This chain connects TRBV10-1 to TRBJ1-5; tentatively, D is TRBD1 (6 bases). The CDR3 has 15 residues. Trimming took off 6 bases at V and 0 bases at J, with 12 bases between the two ends. Germline V lookup: CDR1 WNHNN, CDR2 SYGVQD (reference sequence). Here the CDR3 reads CASRVQGYSNQPQHF. The DNA of the CDR3 is TGCGCCAGCAGAGTACAGGGTTATAGCAATCAGCCCCAGCATTTT.

As for this clone: Additional DNA sequences in this sample encode the identical CDR3. This chain links TRBV29-1 with TRBJ2-7; TRBD1 is a possible D gene (5 bases). Germline V CDR1 and CDR2: SQVTM, ANQGSEA. This CDR3 is built from 12 residues. Trimming left V 3 bases short and J 0 bases short, with 6 bases between. CDR3 DNA sequence: TGCAGCGTTGAGGACATCTCCTACGAGCAGTACTTC. Protein sequence: CSVEDISYEQYF.

This clone was recorded once. The V call is TRBV9, the J call TRBJ2-1, with D possibly matching TRBD1 (7 bases). The CDR3 has 15 residues. V dropped 3 bases and J dropped 8 bases, with 18 bases sitting between them. In germline, CDR1 is SGDLS, CDR2 YYNGEE. CDR3 residues: CASSAARTGGDEQFF. In nucleotides, the CDR3 is TGTGCCAGCAGCGCCGCCCGGACAGGAGGGGATGAGCAGTTCTTC. Together with reference TRBV9 and TRBJ2-1, the CDR3 gives the full variable domain: DSGVTQTPKHLITATGQRVTLRCSPRSGDLSVYWYQQSLDQGLQFLIQYYNGEERAKGNILERFSAQQFPDLHSELNLSSLELGDSALYFCASSAARTGGDEQFFGPGTRLTVL.